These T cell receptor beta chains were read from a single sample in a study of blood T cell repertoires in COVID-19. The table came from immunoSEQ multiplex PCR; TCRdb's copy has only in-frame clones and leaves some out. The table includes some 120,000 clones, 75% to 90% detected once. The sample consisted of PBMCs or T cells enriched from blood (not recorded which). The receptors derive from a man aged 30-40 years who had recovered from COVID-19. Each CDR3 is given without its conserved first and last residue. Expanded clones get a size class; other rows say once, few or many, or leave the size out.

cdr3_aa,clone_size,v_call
ASKTGNTEAF,few,TRBV3-1/TRBV3-2
ASSRGQGNEQF,-,TRBV7-7
ASSPRDYLTDTQY,-,TRBV18
ASSVVARLSGANVLT,-,TRBV9
ASSSGQGNSYNEQF,-,TRBV5-1
ASSLRGSNEQF,-,TRBV27
SVAGGSGNTIY,-,TRBV29-1
ATNRGPSYEQY,-,TRBV24-1
ASSQVFAGEQY,-,TRBV4-1
ASSIGSGQQETQY,-,TRBV19
ASSPSSGQGSNTGELF,-,TRBV18
AWGRRAPTAHYGYT,-,TRBV30
ASSEGRGQPQH,-,TRBV6-1
ASSFNRDAYGYT,-,TRBV5-1
ASSPQTGFLSEAF,-,TRBV11-2
ASSRGEAQLETQY,-,TRBV7-9
ASSLDTSSIEEQF,few,TRBV5-4
ALKTDSTSTEAF,-,TRBV10-3
ASSLWEDPNTEAF,-,TRBV18
ASSHTSGGSYEQY,-,TRBV5-1
ASSEGPGAYGYT,-,TRBV2
ASSPQGNPRGYEQF,few,TRBV4-1
ASSEQGRSNGNTIY,-,TRBV2